The T cell receptor (beta chain) described here comes from a study of molecular identifiers for immune sequencing clone quantification. Study-level findings and limits: Clonotypes surpassing 20 RNA copies contained over 99% of effector molecules, versus under 1% in naive cells.

The J segment lost 5 bases and the V segment lost 4 bases, leaving 14 bases of the junction unmatched. Germline CDR1 is MNHEY and CDR2 is SMNVEV (reference sequence). There are 17 residues in the CDR3. On this clonotype: Its specificity is unknown.

TCRdb independently ran MiXCR on the PCR reads; one entry per CDR3 protein. There are 350,000 or so distinct CDR3 sequences in the sample; around 21% occur only once, and roughly 0.86% lies in the top ten. Every naive CD8 library was made from between about 18,000 and 1,100,000 sorted cells with 10%, 30% or 50% RNA. V gene TRBV27 combines with J gene TRBJ1-5, with TRBD1 matching 7 bases. This clonotype originated in a human donor in good health. Some libraries in this study had Jurkat cell RNA spiked in. Sequencing was carried out using naive CD8+ T cells from blood, with Jurkat cell RNA spiked in. Documented subset: FACS-sorted CD8+CD4-CCR7+CD45RA+ naive T cells. Here the CDR3 reads CASSSSGDRDGDQPQHF. The CDR3 DNA is TGTGCCAGCAGTTCGTCCGGAGACAGGGACGGAGATCAGCCCCAGCATTTT.